These 21 T cell receptor beta chains came from one sample sequenced in a study of Ad26.COV2.S vaccination and SARS-CoV-2 variants. Treatment specified: some 20 received Ad26.COV2.S at low or high dose, single or two shots; about five received placebo; per-sample allocation not given. Specimen acquisition occurred on day 63 following the initial vaccine or placebo injection. Using immunoSEQ multiplex PCR, the repertoire was profiled, and TCRdb retains in-frame clones only, with some absent. The sample contains more than 300,000 clones, around 89% of which appear only once. The sample was peripheral blood, taken in a trial of Ad26.COV2.S vaccine versus placebo. All receptors derive from a person between 18 and 65 years old who received the Ad26.COV2.S COVID-19 vaccine or a placebo.

The gene calls are TRBV13 and TRBJ1-6; 7 bases map to TRBD1. Germline CDR1 and CDR2: PRHDT and FYEKMQ (reference sequence). The CDR3 is 14 amino acids. Unmatched junction bases numbered 2, after V lost 3 bases and J lost 6 bases. Written as DNA, the CDR3 is TGTGCCAGCAGCTTCGACAGGGTTAATTCACCCCTCCACTTT. It codes for CASSFDRVNSPLHF. Using reference TRBV13 and TRBJ1-6 for the parts outside the CDR3, the full variable domain is AAGVIQSPRHLIKEKRETATLKCYPIPRHDTVYWYQQGPGQDPQFLISFYEKMQSDKGSIPDRFSAQQFSDYHSELNMSSLELGDSALYFCASSFDRVNSPLHFGNGTRLTVT.

The chain couples TRBV5-6 to TRBJ1-2; D possibly corresponds to TRBD1 (5 bases). CDR3 length: 13 residues. Germline-derived CDR1 and CDR2 are SGHDT and YYEEEE. V was shortened by 0 bases and J by 14 bases, with 17 bases between the two germline ends. CDR3 in amino acids: CASSLDRTPRETF. CDR3 nucleotides: TGTGCCAGCAGCTTGGACAGGACCCCGCGGGAAACCTTC.

This sequence joins TRBV9 and TRBJ2-1; TRBD2 agrees at 11 bases. The V and J ends lost 4 bases and 7 bases, in that order; junction bases with no gene match: 13. Looked up from germline, CDR1 is SGDLS and CDR2 is YYNGEE. The CDR3 spans 17 residues. CDR3 nucleotide sequence: TGTGCCAGCAGCACCCGAGGTATGGGACTAGCGGAGAATGAGCAGTTCTTC. It yields the protein CASSTRGMGLAENEQFF.

This sequence joins TRBV2 and TRBJ1-3; 8 bases map to TRBD1. Per germline, CDR1 SNHLY and CDR2 FYNNEI. J gave up 4 bases and V 7 bases, and 9 bases lay outside the gene matches. CDR3 length: 15 amino acids. CDR3: CASTPDRAGGNTIYF. The DNA for the CDR3 is TGTGCCAGCACTCCGGACAGGGCAGGAGGAAACACCATATATTTT.

The chain recombines TRBV28 with TRBJ2-1; D possibly corresponds to TRBD1 (6 bases). The CDR3 consists of 15 residues. Trimming shortened V by 5 bases and J by 3 bases, and 14 bases separated the two germline ends. Germline CDR1 is MDHEN and CDR2 is SYDVKM. The CDR3 sequence: CASSPGTKVYNEQFF. CDR3 bases: TGTGCCAGCAGTCCCGGGACAAAAGTCTACAATGAGCAGTTCTTC.

The genes are TRBV7-2 and TRBJ2-7; TRBD1 agrees at 8 bases. CDR3 length equals 15 residues. The V and J ends lost 1 base and 2 bases, in that order; junction bases with no gene match: 4. Germline V lookup: CDR1 SGHTA, CDR2 FQGNSA. This CDR3 is CASSLGRQGTYEQYF. In DNA form, the CDR3 reads TGTGCCAGCAGCTTAGGTCGACAGGGGACCTACGAGCAGTACTTC.

In this sample, this clone turned up a few times. The V gene is TRBV4-2, the J gene TRBJ1-3, with TRBD1 matching over 7 bases. The CDR3 is 18 amino acids. Trimming took 0 bases from V and 0 from J; bases not matched to a gene: 8. Germline V CDR1 and CDR2: LGHNA, YNFKEQ. The CDR3 protein is CASSQDIRTGGSGNTIYF. The CDR3 DNA reads TGTGCCAGCAGCCAAGACATTCGGACAGGCGGCTCTGGAAACACCATATATTTT.

This clone was observed a handful of times. The rearrangement uses TRBV15 and TRBJ1-5; the D gene is possibly TRBD1 (6 bases). CDR3 length: 15 amino acids. The ends were cut back, 1 base at V and 6 bases at J, with 13 bases in the middle. Per germline, CDR1 LNHNV and CDR2 YYDKDF (reference sequence). The CDR3 protein is CATSRGPEGGQPQHF. The CDR3 region has the DNA TGTGCCACCAGCAGAGGCCCGGAGGGGGGTCAGCCCCAGCATTTT.

The chain links TRBV7-3 to TRBJ2-1; tentative D call: TRBD2 (5 bases). CDR3 size: 13 residues. V was trimmed by 4 bases and J by 5 bases, leaving 9 bases between them. The germline V gene encodes CDR1 SGHTA and CDR2 FQGTGA. CDR3 loop: CASSSGINNEQFF. Here the CDR3 DNA reads TGTGCCAGCAGCTCGGGGATAAACAATGAGCAGTTCTTC.

There are a few counts of this clone. Other DNA sequences in this sample translate to the same CDR3. The chain couples TRBV4-3 to TRBJ1-1; no clear D. Germline values: CDR1 LGHNA, CDR2 YSLEER. Trimming left V 0 bases short and J 5 bases short, with 7 bases between. The CDR3 covers 13 residues. The CDR3 reads CASSQEAETEAFF. The CDR3 DNA sequence: TGCGCCAGCAGCCAAGAAGCAGAGACTGAAGCTTTCTTT.

V gene TRBV6-6 combines with J gene TRBJ2-7; D might be TRBD1 (5 bases). Per the germline V gene, CDR1 is MNHNY and CDR2 is SVGAGI (reference sequence). CDR3 length: 13 amino acids. Trimming removed 7 bases at V and 3 bases at J, with 13 bases between. In nucleotides, the CDR3 is TGTGCCAGCACCAGTCATGACAGCTACGAGCAGTACTTC. It codes for CASTSHDSYEQYF.

The chain links TRBV30 to TRBJ2-2; TRBD1 is a possible D gene (6 bases). CDR3 length: 14 residues. Looked up from germline, CDR1 is GTSNPN and CDR2 is SVGIG (reference sequence). Trimming took 2 bases from V and 5 from J, leaving 12 bases between them. Written as DNA, the CDR3 is TGTGCCTGGAGTCTACAGGGTAGGACCGGGGAGCTGTTTTTT. Translation: CAWSLQGRTGELFF.

DNA for the CDR3: TGTGCCAGCAGTTTAAAGTGGGACAGGTCCTACGAGCAGTACTTC. It is translated as CASSLKWDRSYEQYF. The chain uses TRBV27 and TRBJ2-7, with 8 bases identical to TRBD1. Germline V CDR1 and CDR2: MNHEY, SMNVEV (reference sequence). Trimming removed 2 bases from V and 1 base from J; junction bases left unmatched: 4. The CDR3 runs to 15 residues.

The chain recombines TRBV3-1 (or the pseudogene TRBV3-2) with TRBJ2-7; no clear D gene. The length of the CDR3 is 18 residues. Per germline, CDR1 LGHDT and CDR2 YNNKEL (reference sequence). V was trimmed by 3 bases and J by 6 bases, leaving 27 bases between them. The CDR3 reads CASSQLFAGPASIGEQYF. CDR3 DNA: TGTGCCAGCAGCCAGTTATTCGCAGGCCCCGCTTCGATCGGCGAGCAGTACTTC.

On this clone: The junction differs from germline at one of its ends, possibly a read error. The chain carries TRBV7-3 and TRBJ2-5; D is possibly TRBD1 (6 bases). This CDR3 is 14 amino acids long. The germline V gene has CDR1 SGHTA and CDR2 FQGTGA. CDR3 protein: CASSLTGSGETQYF. For the CDR3, the DNA is TGTGCCAGCAGCCTAACAGGGTCGGGAGAGACCCAGTACTTC. Based on the CDR3 plus reference TRBV7-3 and TRBJ2-5, the full variable domain is GAGVSQTPSNKVTEKGKYVELRCDPISGHTALYWYRQSLGQGPEFLIYFQGTGAADDSGLPNDRFFAVRPEGSVSTLKIQRTERGDSAVYLCASSLTGSGETQYFGPGTRLLVL.

This clone occurred once. This rearrangement joins TRBV19 to TRBJ1-4; D gene unclear. V was pared by 6 bases and J by 8 bases, with 16 bases between. This CDR3 contains 14 residues. The V gene's germline CDR1 is LNHDA and CDR2 SQIVND (reference sequence). As DNA, the CDR3 is TGTGCCAGTAGACAGACACCCGAGAAGGAAAAACTGTTTTTT. It is translated as CASRQTPEKEKLFF.

The chain couples TRBV5-1 to TRBJ1-6, with D unclear. The CDR3 consists of 16 residues. Trimming left V 4 bases short and J 7 bases short, with 18 bases between. CDR1 SGHRS and CDR2 YFSETQ come from the germline V gene. The CDR3 is CASSRVSATGNSPLHF. The CDR3 nucleotides read TGCGCCAGCAGCCGGGTCTCTGCCACGGGGAATTCACCCCTCCACTTT.

The chain carries TRBV7-2 and TRBJ2-7, with TRBD1 matching 7 bases. The CDR3 is 15 residues long. V gave up 1 base and J gave up 1 base; unmatched junction bases: 4. Germline V gene lookup returns CDR1 SGHTA and CDR2 FQGNSA. In nucleotides, the CDR3 is TGTGCCAGCAGCTTAGTAGGGACAGAATCCTACGAGCAGTACTTC. It specifies CASSLVGTESYEQYF. The full variable domain, completed using reference TRBV7-2 and TRBJ2-7, is GAGVSQSPSNKVTEKGKDVELRCDPISGHTALYWYRQSLGQGLEFLIYFQGNSAPDKSGLPSDRFSAERTGGSVSTLTIQRTQQEDSAVYLCASSLVGTESYEQYFGPGTRLTVT.

The chain carries TRBV6-5 and TRBJ1-6, with a possible D match to TRBD1 (5 bases). The V gene lost 10 bases and the J gene lost 10 bases, with 20 bases spanning the gap. Looked up from germline, CDR1 is MNHEY and CDR2 is SVGAGI. The CDR3 has 14 residues. CDR3 loop: CATKGIQGWSPLHF. CDR3 DNA: TGTGCCACCAAGGGGATCCAGGGTTGGTCACCCCTCCACTTT.

The genes are TRBV5-1 and TRBJ2-5, with D unclear. V lost 1 base, J lost 1 base, and 14 bases lay in between. In germline, CDR1 is SGHRS, CDR2 YFSETQ. The CDR3 consists of 16 residues. The CDR3 here is CASSLSHRTAQETQYF. CDR3 bases: TGCGCCAGCAGCTTGTCCCACCGAACAGCCCAAGAGACCCAGTACTTC.

The chain recombines TRBV19 with TRBJ2-2, with a weak D call TRBD2 (6 bases). Germline CDR1 is LNHDA and CDR2 is SQIVND (reference sequence). V was cut by 5 bases and J by 1 base, with 14 bases left in between. There are 16 residues in the CDR3. In nucleotides, the CDR3 is TGTGCCAGTAGTTCTGGAGGGGCCATGAACACCGGGGAGCTGTTTTTT. It encodes CASSSGGAMNTGELFF.